These 9 T cell receptor beta chains were sequenced from one sample in a study of blood T cell repertoires in COVID-19 (dated by TCRdb to 2019 to 2021). Libraries were made using the immunoSEQ multiplex PCR assay. TCRdb's version of the immuneACCESS table is confined to in-frame rearrangements and falls short of the full clone set. An unresolved V gene accounts for under half of the shortfall where checked; the remainder is of unknown origin. The sample table contains about 180,000 clones; only one count was recorded for about 79% of them. Less than 30% of the sample belongs to the ten largest clones. Input material: peripheral blood. These TCRs come from a woman between 65 and 79 years old with acute or convalescent COVID-19.

The rearrangement uses TRBV3-1 (or the pseudogene TRBV3-2) and TRBJ2-1; 7 positions match TRBD1. CDR1 LGHDT and CDR2 YNNKEL come from the germline V gene (reference sequence). Unmatched junction bases numbered 20, after V lost 9 bases and J lost 0 bases. The CDR3 is 19 amino acids. The CDR3 sequence is CARKPPRGLSHSSYNEQFF. In DNA, the CDR3 is TGTGCCAGGAAACCGCCAAGGGGGCTCTCCCATAGCTCCTACAATGAGCAGTTCTTC.

The V and J genes are TRBV6-4 and TRBJ2-2, with 7 bases lining up with TRBD1. This CDR3 comprises 17 residues. Germline loops: CDR1 MRHNA, CDR2 SNTAGT. Germline trimming cut 3 bases from V and 5 bases from J; bases unmatched to any gene: 12. CDR3 residues: CASSDRMTGMRTGELFF. The CDR3 DNA reads TGTGCCAGCAGTGATCGCATGACAGGGATGAGGACCGGGGAGCTGTTTTTT.

This chain links TRBV19 with TRBJ2-1; the D gene is possibly TRBD1 (5 bases). The CDR3 totals 13 residues. Germline values: CDR1 LNHDA, CDR2 SQIVND (reference sequence). Deletions cut 6 bases from V and 8 bases from J, with 14 bases between. The CDR3 DNA reads TGTGCCAGTAGGAACCTAGGGGTCGATGAGCAGTTCTTC. Translation: CASRNLGVDEQFF.

CDR3 sequence reads: CASSLYPDTQYF. CDR3 sequence (DNA): TGTGCCAGCAGCCTGTATCCAGATACGCAGTATTTT. The chain recombines TRBV14 with TRBJ2-3; D gene ambiguous. V lost 4 bases to trimming and J lost 4 bases, with 6 bases between them. Germline-derived CDR1 and CDR2 are SGHDN and FVKESK. The CDR3 length is 12 residues.

V gene TRBV7-2 combines with J gene TRBJ2-3; a weak D match, TRBD1 (7 bases). The germline gives CDR1 SGHTA, CDR2 FQGNSA. The CDR3 contains 15 residues. Trimming stripped 5 bases from V and 2 bases from J, with 14 bases between. DNA of the CDR3: TGTGCCAGCAGCAGACAGGAGGGGGCCACAGATACGCAGTATTTT. This gives the protein CASSRQEGATDTQYF.

This clone was seen just once. This chain joins TRBV27 and TRBJ2-7; 9 bases align to TRBD1. The CDR3 totals 15 residues. The germline gives CDR1 MNHEY, CDR2 SMNVEV (reference sequence). With V trimmed by 5 bases and J by 2 bases, 7 bases remained unmatched. The CDR3 sequence: CASSTRDRAPYEQYF. CDR3 DNA: TGTGCCAGCAGTACTCGGGACAGGGCTCCCTACGAGCAGTACTTC.

The chain links TRBV10-1 to TRBJ2-1, with 13 positions matching TRBD2. Trimming at V came to 9 bases and at J to 7 bases, leaving 0 bases not matched to a gene. CDR3 size: 12 residues. The V gene's germline CDR1 is WNHNN and CDR2 SYGVQD (reference sequence). The CDR3: CARGLAGNEQFF. Written as DNA, the CDR3 is TGCGCCAGGGGACTAGCGGGAAATGAGCAGTTCTTC.

The J gene is TRBJ2-1, the V gene TRBV11-3; D might be TRBD2 (5 bases). This CDR3 comprises 15 residues. V gave up 4 bases and J gave up 6 bases, with 16 bases separating them. CDR1 SGHNT and CDR2 YENEEA come from the germline V gene. As DNA, the CDR3 is TGTGCCAGCAGCTCGTCCGGGATGCCATTCAATGAGCAGTTCTTC. Its protein is CASSSSGMPFNEQFF.

The genes are TRBV2 and TRBJ1-4; D unresolved. This CDR3 spans 14 amino acids. Trimming took 1 base from V and 8 from J, leaving 11 bases between them. Germline V gene sequence: CDR1 SNHLY, CDR2 FYNNEI. CDR3 region: CASSEGNSWEKLFF. DNA of the CDR3: TGTGCCAGCAGTGAAGGTAACAGTTGGGAAAAACTGTTTTTT.